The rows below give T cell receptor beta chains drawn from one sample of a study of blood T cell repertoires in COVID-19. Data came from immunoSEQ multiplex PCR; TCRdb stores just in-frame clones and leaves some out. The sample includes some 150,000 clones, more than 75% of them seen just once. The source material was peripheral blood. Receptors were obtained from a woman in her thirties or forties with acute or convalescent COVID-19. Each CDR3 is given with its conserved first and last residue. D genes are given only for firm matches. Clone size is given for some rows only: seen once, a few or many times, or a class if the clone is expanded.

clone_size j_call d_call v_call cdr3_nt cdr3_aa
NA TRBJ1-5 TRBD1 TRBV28 TGTGCCAGCACATCCCGGGACAGGGAGCAATATAGCAATCAGCCCCAGCATTTT CASTSRDREQYSNQPQHF
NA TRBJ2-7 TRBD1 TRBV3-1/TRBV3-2 TGTGCCAGCAGCTGGACAGGGAGCTCCTACGAGCAGTACTTC CASSWTGSSYEQYF
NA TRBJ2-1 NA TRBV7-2 TGTGCCAGCAGGGGCGGCCGGGGGTCCTACAATGAGCAGTTCTTC CASRGGRGSYNEQFF
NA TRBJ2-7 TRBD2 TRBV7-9 TGTGCCAGCATCCTTAGCTCGGGAGGCGAGCAGTACTTC CASILSSGGEQYF
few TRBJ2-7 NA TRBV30 TGTGCCTGGCGACGGGTCTCCCTCGAGCAGTACTTC CAWRRVSLEQYF
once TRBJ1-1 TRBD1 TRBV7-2 TGTGCCAGCAGCCTACAGGGGGCGGCCACAGAAGCTTTCTTT CASSLQGAATEAFF
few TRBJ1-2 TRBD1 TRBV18 TGTGCCAGCTCACCCGGGGACAGAGGCTACACCTTC CASSPGDRGYTF
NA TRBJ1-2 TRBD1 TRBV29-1 TGCAGCGTCGACAGGGGGTTCAGGGGCTACACCTTC CSVDRGFRGYTF
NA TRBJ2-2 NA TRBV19 TGTGCCACTCAGCGGGCTTCGAACACCGGGGAGCTGTTTTTT CATQRASNTGELFF
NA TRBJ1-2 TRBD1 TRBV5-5 TGTGCCAGCAGCTTTCTTACTGGACAGGGTGGCTACACCTTC CASSFLTGQGGYTF
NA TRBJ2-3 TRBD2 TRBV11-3 TGTGCCAGCAGCTTATCCTCCCGAGGGGAACTAGCGGGGGGTTGGGATACGCAGTATTTT CASSLSSRGELAGGWDTQYF
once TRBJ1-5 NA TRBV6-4 TGTGCCAGCAGCCGGGATTCGGGCAATCAGCCCCAGCATTTT CASSRDSGNQPQHF
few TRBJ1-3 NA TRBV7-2 TGTGCCAGCAGCTTAGGGGGGGTCGGAGTCCTTGGAAACACCATATATTTT CASSLGGVGVLGNTIYF
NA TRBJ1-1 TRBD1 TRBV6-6 TGTGCCAGCAGACAGGACAGGGGAGGGACTGAAGCTTTCTTT CASRQDRGGTEAFF
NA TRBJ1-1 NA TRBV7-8 TGTGCCAGCAGCTCAGGGATGAACACTGAAGCTTTCTTT CASSSGMNTEAFF
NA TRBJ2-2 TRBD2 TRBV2 TGTGCCAGCATCAAAGCGGGGTTGGACACCGGGGAGCTGTTTTTT CASIKAGLDTGELFF
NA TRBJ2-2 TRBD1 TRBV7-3 TGTGCCAGCAGCTCTCCGGGACAGGGGGACACCGGGGAGCTGTTTTTT CASSSPGQGDTGELFF
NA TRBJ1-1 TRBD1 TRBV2 TGTGCCAGCAGGACTGGGACAGGTCGGACTGAAGCTTTCTTT CASRTGTGRTEAFF
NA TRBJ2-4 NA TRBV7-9 TGTGCCAGCAGCTTAGAGGGCGGACTAGCCAAAAACATTCAGTACTTC CASSLEGGLAKNIQYF
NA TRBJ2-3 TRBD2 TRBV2 TGTGCCAGCAGTGAAGCGGGGCCGGGACTAGCGGGCACAGATACGCAGTATTTT CASSEAGPGLAGTDTQYF
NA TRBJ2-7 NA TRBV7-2 TGTGCCAGCAGCCCACGGGGCTACGAGCAGTACTTC CASSPRGYEQYF
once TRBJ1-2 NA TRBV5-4 TGTGCCAGCAGTCCCGTTGGAGGGTCCTTCTCGTATGGCTACACCTTC CASSPVGGSFSYGYTF
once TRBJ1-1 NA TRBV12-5 TGTGCTAGTGGTTCCAGGCGGGGAGGAATGAACACTGAAGCTTTCTTT CASGSRRGGMNTEAFF
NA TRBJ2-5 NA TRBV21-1 TGTGCCAGCAGCAAAGCCGGAGAGACCCAGTACTTC CASSKAGETQYF
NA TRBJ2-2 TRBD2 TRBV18 TGTGCCAGCTCACCACCGAATTCGGAGGGAGGGGACACCGGGGAGCTGTTTTTT CASSPPNSEGGDTGELFF
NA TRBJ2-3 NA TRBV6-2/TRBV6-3 TGTGCCAGCAGTTTCCGACTAGGGCCTCACCCGCAGTATTTT CASSFRLGPHPQYF
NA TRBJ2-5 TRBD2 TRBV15 TGTGCCACCAGCACTCACCTGGGGTTAGCGGGAGAACAAGAGACCCAGTACTTC CATSTHLGLAGEQETQYF
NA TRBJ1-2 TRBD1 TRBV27 TGTGCCAGCAGTAAAGGGGGCGATGGCTACACCTTC CASSKGGDGYTF
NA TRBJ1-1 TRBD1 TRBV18 TGTGCCAGCTCCCAAGACAGGGCTGAAGCTTTCTTT CASSQDRAEAFF